This TCR beta chain is from a study of PD-1 blockade in classical Hodgkin lymphoma. A remark on this clone: Its specificity is not known.

V lost 5 bases to trimming and J lost 2 bases, with 18 bases between them. The CDR3 loop spans 16 amino acids. CDR1 LNHDA and CDR2 SQIVND come from the germline V gene (reference sequence). Whole-study results and caveats: Why the repertoires differ is still unclear, perhaps disease activity or prior therapy. Before treatment, TCR diversity in newly diagnosed patients was reportedly lower than in healthy donors.

Exposure to brentuximab vedotin varied, and each patient had relapsed following autologous stem cell transplantation. TCRdb's copy holds only in-frame clones and misses some; the assay was immunoSEQ multiplex PCR. The data contain about 19,000 clones, approximately 84% of them singletons. The receptor comes from a human donor with classical Hodgkin lymphoma. The sample consisted of peripheral blood mononuclear cells (PBMCs), taken at baseline. This chain uses TRBV19 with TRBJ1-2; the D gene is possibly TRBD1 (6 bases). For the CDR3, the DNA is TGTGCCAGTAGTCCCTCAGGGGTCGGTCGGAACTATGGCTACACCTTC. Amino acid sequence: CASSPSGVGRNYGYTF.